The rows below give T cell receptor beta chains drawn from one sample of a study of blood T cells in healthy people across ages. MiXCR was run by TCRdb on the 5' RACE reads, yielding one entry per CDR3 protein. The table lists hundreds of thousands of distinct CDR3 sequences, less than 80% of them singletons. The sequenced sample consisted of blood. These receptors were taken from a man aged 25-40 years in good health. Each CDR3 is given with its conserved first and last residue. D genes are given only for firm matches. Only some rows state a clone size, as once, few, many or a class for expanded clones.

j_gene: TRBJ2-5
abundance: -
v_gene: TRBV29-1
d_gene: -
CDR3nt: TGCAGCGTTGTAATGGAAGAGACCCAGTACTTC
CDR3aa: CSVVMEETQYF

j_gene: TRBJ2-1
abundance: -
v_gene: TRBV20-1
d_gene: TRBD1
CDR3nt: TGCAGTGCTAGCGGGACAGGGGGCTGGAATGAGCAGTTCTTC
CDR3aa: CSASGTGGWNEQFF

j_gene: TRBJ2-5
abundance: -
v_gene: TRBV7-9
d_gene: -
CDR3nt: TGTGCCAGCAGCAGCGGACAGCGAAGGACCCAGTACTTC
CDR3aa: CASSSGQRRTQYF

j_gene: TRBJ2-5
abundance: few
v_gene: TRBV9
d_gene: -
CDR3nt: TGTGCCAGCAGCGGAAAGGGGGGATCCCCCCCAGAGACCCAGTACTTC
CDR3aa: CASSGKGGSPPETQYF

j_gene: TRBJ2-5
abundance: once
v_gene: TRBV10-3
d_gene: TRBD1
CDR3nt: TGTGCCATCAGTGGTTCTCCGGACAGGGGATGGGAGACCCAGTACTTC
CDR3aa: CAISGSPDRGWETQYF

j_gene: TRBJ2-1
abundance: few
v_gene: TRBV11-1
d_gene: -
CDR3nt: TGTGCCAGCACCTTAAGAGCCTACAATGAGCAGTTCTTC
CDR3aa: CASTLRAYNEQFF

j_gene: TRBJ2-1
abundance: -
v_gene: TRBV6-2/TRBV6-3
d_gene: -
CDR3nt: TGTGCCAGCAGTCTCGGCGCTTTTTGGTTCTTC
CDR3aa: CASSLGAFWFF

j_gene: TRBJ1-2
abundance: few
v_gene: TRBV2
d_gene: -
CDR3nt: TGTGCCACGACAAGGGGGGAGTATGGCTACACCTTC
CDR3aa: CATTRGEYGYTF

j_gene: TRBJ2-5
abundance: few
v_gene: TRBV7-8
d_gene: TRBD1
CDR3nt: TGTGCCAGCAGCTCGCAGACAGGGTTTCGGGAGACCCAGTACTTC
CDR3aa: CASSSQTGFRETQYF

j_gene: TRBJ2-1
abundance: -
v_gene: TRBV15
d_gene: -
CDR3nt: TGTGCCACCAGCCGAAGTGGAACCTACAATGAGCAGTTCTTC
CDR3aa: CATSRSGTYNEQFF

j_gene: TRBJ2-5
abundance: -
v_gene: TRBV6-5
d_gene: -
CDR3nt: TGTGCCAGCAGTCGAGGGGGGAACTTCCAAGAGACCCAGTACTTC
CDR3aa: CASSRGGNFQETQYF

j_gene: TRBJ2-1
abundance: -
v_gene: TRBV7-2
d_gene: -
CDR3nt: TGTGCCAGCGGCTTAGGGGGGTCCCTCTACAATGAGCAGTTCTTC
CDR3aa: CASGLGGSLYNEQFF

j_gene: TRBJ2-3
abundance: -
v_gene: TRBV14
d_gene: TRBD1
CDR3nt: TGTGCCAGCAGCCAAGGCCCCTCGACAGGGGGCGAAGTAGATACGCAGTATTTT
CDR3aa: CASSQGPSTGGEVDTQYF

j_gene: TRBJ1-2
abundance: -
v_gene: TRBV4-3
d_gene: TRBD1
CDR3nt: TGCGCCAGCAGGCAAGATTGGGGACAGGGACCTAACTATGGCTACACCTTC
CDR3aa: CASRQDWGQGPNYGYTF

j_gene: TRBJ1-6
abundance: few
v_gene: TRBV7-9
d_gene: -
CDR3nt: TGTGCCACTCCGCGGGCCAGCTCCTATAATTCACCCCTCCACTTT
CDR3aa: CATPRASSYNSPLHF

j_gene: TRBJ2-3
abundance: -
v_gene: TRBV27
d_gene: -
CDR3nt: TGTGCCAGCAGTCCAGTCCCTAGCACAGATACGCAGTATTTT
CDR3aa: CASSPVPSTDTQYF

j_gene: TRBJ2-3
abundance: -
v_gene: TRBV5-4
d_gene: TRBD1
CDR3nt: TGTGCCAGCAGCTTAGGGACAGGGTCTTCTTTCACAGATACGCAGTATTTT
CDR3aa: CASSLGTGSSFTDTQYF

j_gene: TRBJ2-1
abundance: -
v_gene: TRBV27
d_gene: -
CDR3nt: TGTGCCAGCAGTTTTGCCAGAGGGGGCAATGAGCAGTTCTTC
CDR3aa: CASSFARGGNEQFF

j_gene: TRBJ2-7
abundance: few
v_gene: TRBV12-3/TRBV12-4
d_gene: TRBD1
CDR3nt: TGTGCCAGCAGTTTGACAGGGGCCTCCTACGAGCAGTACTTC
CDR3aa: CASSLTGASYEQYF

j_gene: TRBJ2-3
abundance: -
v_gene: TRBV20-1
d_gene: -
CDR3nt: TGCAGTGGCGGGGATTCTAGCACAGATACGCAGTATTTT
CDR3aa: CSGGDSSTDTQYF

j_gene: TRBJ2-3
abundance: -
v_gene: TRBV5-4
d_gene: TRBD1
CDR3nt: TGTGCCAGCAGCTTGAAGGCAGGGGGAAGGTTAGATACGCAGTATTTT
CDR3aa: CASSLKAGGRLDTQYF

j_gene: TRBJ2-5
abundance: -
v_gene: TRBV10-3
d_gene: -
CDR3nt: TGTGCCATCAGTGAGTTGATCGCTGAGCAGTACTTC
CDR3aa: CAISELIAEQYF

j_gene: TRBJ2-3
abundance: -
v_gene: TRBV7-2
d_gene: TRBD2
CDR3nt: TGTGCCAGCAGCTTAGGCCCTAGCGGCGCTTCTAGCACAGATACGCAGTATTTT
CDR3aa: CASSLGPSGASSTDTQYF

j_gene: TRBJ1-2
abundance: -
v_gene: TRBV4-3
d_gene: -
CDR3nt: TGCGCCAGCAGCCAAGGGGCCTGGGGCGCGCTAGGTGGCTACACCTTC
CDR3aa: CASSQGAWGALGGYTF

j_gene: TRBJ2-3
abundance: -
v_gene: TRBV6-2/TRBV6-3
d_gene: TRBD2
CDR3nt: TGTGCCAGCAGCATCGGGGCTAGCGGGGCAGATACGCAGTATTTT
CDR3aa: CASSIGASGADTQYF

j_gene: TRBJ2-6
abundance: -
v_gene: TRBV7-9
d_gene: -
CDR3nt: TGTGCCAGCAGCGTTATGGGCTCTGGGGCCAACGTCCTGACTTTC
CDR3aa: CASSVMGSGANVLTF

j_gene: TRBJ2-7
abundance: -
v_gene: TRBV2
d_gene: TRBD2
CDR3nt: TGTGCCAGCATAGATAGCGGGGGGAACTACGAGCAGTACTTC
CDR3aa: CASIDSGGNYEQYF

j_gene: TRBJ2-3
abundance: -
v_gene: TRBV14
d_gene: -
CDR3nt: TGTGCCAGCAGCCAAGTGGGGGTAAGGGCCGATACGCAGTATTTT
CDR3aa: CASSQVGVRADTQYF

j_gene: TRBJ2-1
abundance: -
v_gene: TRBV25-1
d_gene: -
CDR3nt: TGTGCCAGCAGTGAAGGGTTCGGCAATGAGCAGTTCTTC
CDR3aa: CASSEGFGNEQFF

j_gene: TRBJ1-5
abundance: few
v_gene: TRBV20-1
d_gene: -
CDR3nt: TGCAGTGCTAAGGGGGATAGCAATCAGCCCCAGCATTTT
CDR3aa: CSAKGDSNQPQHF

j_gene: TRBJ2-1
abundance: -
v_gene: TRBV27
d_gene: -
CDR3nt: TGTGCCAGCAGTGACACGCCCGGGATTTACAATGAGCAGTTCTTC
CDR3aa: CASSDTPGIYNEQFF

j_gene: TRBJ2-1
abundance: -
v_gene: TRBV7-3
d_gene: -
CDR3nt: TGTGCCAGCAGCTTAGGTTGGCGGGGGCGACACAATGAGCAGTTCTTC
CDR3aa: CASSLGWRGRHNEQFF

j_gene: TRBJ2-5
abundance: -
v_gene: TRBV12-1
d_gene: -
CDR3nt: TGTGCCAGCAGCTCCCCGAGGGGGGTTTTAGAGACCCAGTACTTC
CDR3aa: CASSSPRGVLETQYF

j_gene: TRBJ2-7
abundance: few
v_gene: TRBV7-2
d_gene: -
CDR3nt: TGTGCCAGCAGCGTAGACGACAGCTCCTACGAGCAGTACTTC
CDR3aa: CASSVDDSSYEQYF

j_gene: TRBJ1-4
abundance: -
v_gene: TRBV20-1
d_gene: -
CDR3nt: TGCAGTGCTAGACAGCACCCTAATGAAAAACTGTTTTTT
CDR3aa: CSARQHPNEKLFF

j_gene: TRBJ1-2
abundance: -
v_gene: TRBV3-1
d_gene: TRBD1
CDR3nt: TGTGCCAGCAGCCAAGATCGAAGTTGGCTGGACAGGTATTATGGCTACACCTTC
CDR3aa: CASSQDRSWLDRYYGYTF

j_gene: TRBJ2-1
abundance: -
v_gene: TRBV2
d_gene: TRBD2
CDR3nt: TGTGCCAGCAGTACGATGGGACTAGCGGGGGGGCCGGGTGAGCAGTTCTTC
CDR3aa: CASSTMGLAGGPGEQFF

j_gene: TRBJ2-1
abundance: -
v_gene: TRBV7-2
d_gene: TRBD1
CDR3nt: TGTGCCAGCAGCCCTGGACAGGGCGGTATTGTGAGCTCCTACAATGAGCAGTTCTTC
CDR3aa: CASSPGQGGIVSSYNEQFF

j_gene: TRBJ2-4
abundance: -
v_gene: TRBV5-5
d_gene: -
CDR3nt: TGTGCCAGCAGCTACAGGGTGGTAGTTGAGCAGTACTTC
CDR3aa: CASSYRVVVEQYF

j_gene: TRBJ2-7
abundance: -
v_gene: TRBV29-1
d_gene: -
CDR3nt: TGCAGCGTTGAAGGCTCCTACGGTACCTACGAGCAGTACTTC
CDR3aa: CSVEGSYGTYEQYF

j_gene: TRBJ2-7
abundance: -
v_gene: TRBV12-3/TRBV12-4
d_gene: -
CDR3nt: TGTGCCAGCAGTTTTGACGGCAGCTCCTACGAGCAGTACTTC
CDR3aa: CASSFDGSSYEQYF